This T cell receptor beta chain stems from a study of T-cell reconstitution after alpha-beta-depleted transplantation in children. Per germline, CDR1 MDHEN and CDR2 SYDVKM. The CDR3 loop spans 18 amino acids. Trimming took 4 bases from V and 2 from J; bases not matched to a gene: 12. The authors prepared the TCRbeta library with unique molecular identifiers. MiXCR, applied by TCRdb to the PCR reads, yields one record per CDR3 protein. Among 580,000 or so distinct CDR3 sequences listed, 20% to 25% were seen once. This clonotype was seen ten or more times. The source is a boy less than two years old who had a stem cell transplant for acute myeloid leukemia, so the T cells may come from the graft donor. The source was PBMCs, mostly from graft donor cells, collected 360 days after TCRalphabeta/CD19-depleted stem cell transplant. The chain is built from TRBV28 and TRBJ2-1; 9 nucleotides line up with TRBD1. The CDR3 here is CASSSLTTGQGPYNEQFF. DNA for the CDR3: TGTGCCAGCAGTTCACTCACTACGGGACAGGGACCCTACAATGAGCAGTTCTTC.